The source of this TCR beta chain is a study of PD-1 blockade in classical Hodgkin lymphoma. Overall study findings and caveats: Patients with a complete response exhibited baseline diversity comparable to newly diagnosed patients. As was reported, newly diagnosed patients showed lower baseline TCR diversity than healthy donors did.

Exposure to brentuximab vedotin varied, and each patient had relapsed following autologous stem cell transplantation. By share of the sample, this clone is medium-sized. As yet, its antigen is unknown. TCRdb's table, derived via immunoSEQ multiplex PCR, lists solely in-frame clones and lacks some. The repertoire consists of approximately 46,000 clones, with about three quarters occurring once and the leading ten covering 8% to 13%. Looked up from germline, CDR1 is WSHSY and CDR2 is SAAADI. The V end lost 6 bases, the J end lost 8 bases, and 10 bases lay between the germline ends. This CDR3 spans 11 amino acids.

This TCR came from a human donor with classical Hodgkin lymphoma. J is TRBJ1-2 and V is TRBV10-2; D perhaps matches TRBD1 (5 bases). The input for sequencing was peripheral blood mononuclear cells (PBMCs), taken at baseline. As DNA, the CDR3 is TGCGCCAGCAGGGGAGGGGACGGCTACACCTTC. It is translated as CASRGGDGYTF.